The 29 T cell receptor beta chains below were found in one sample sequenced in a study of blood T cells in healthy people across ages. Using a J-beta primer mix together with a sample-barcoded 5' primer, a second PCR was run for roughly 6 to 11 cycles. MiXCR, run by TCRdb on the 5' RACE reads, gives a single entry per CDR3 protein. The sample consists of over a million distinct CDR3 sequences, about 42% of them appearing once. What was sequenced was blood. Every receptor here comes from a woman between 18 and 29 years old in good health.

The rearrangement links TRBV5-5 to TRBJ1-1, with D perhaps matching TRBD1 (6 bases). Per the germline V gene, CDR1 is SGHKS and CDR2 is YYEKEE (reference sequence). V lost 0 bases and J 6 bases, leaving 12 bases between the germline ends. The CDR3 contains 14 residues. In DNA, the CDR3 is TGTGCCAGCAGCTTGGGGCCAGGGGATCCTGAAGCTTTCTTT. Translated: CASSLGPGDPEAFF.

This rearrangement joins TRBV2 to TRBJ2-1, with D perhaps being TRBD1 or TRBD2 (6 bases each). The CDR3 covers 15 residues. Germline CDR1 reads SNHLY; CDR2 reads FYNNEI. V lost 2 bases, J lost 4 bases, and 12 bases lay in between. CDR3 bases: TGTGCCAGCAGTGAAAGGGGGGCAGGGTACAATGAGCAGTTCTTC. Its translation is CASSERGAGYNEQFF.

V usage is TRBV20-1 and J usage is TRBJ2-1, with D maybe TRBD1 (5 bases). Per the germline V gene, CDR1 is DFQATT and CDR2 is SNEGSKA (reference sequence). Trimming took 4 bases from V and 4 from J, leaving 17 bases between them. The CDR3 sequence is 15 residues long. CDR3 in DNA: TGCAGTGCTATCGGCCCAGACAGAAAGTACAATGAGCAGTTCTTC. Translated: CSAIGPDRKYNEQFF.

This clonotype was observed a handful of times. The chain recombines TRBV4-3 with TRBJ2-5, with 12 bases identical to TRBD2. Trimming at V came to 2 bases and at J to 5 bases, leaving 3 bases not matched to a gene. Germline CDR1 LGHNA, CDR2 YSLEER. The CDR3 totals 15 residues. The CDR3 protein is CASSQSGTSGETQYF. CDR3 DNA sequence: TGCGCCAGCAGCCAATCCGGGACTAGCGGGGAGACCCAGTACTTC.

This clonotype has a count of ten or more. The chain links TRBV3-1 to TRBJ1-4, with TRBD1 as a possible D gene (5 bases). The V end was cut by 0 bases, the J end by 3 bases, with 14 bases between. Germline V gene sequence: CDR1 LGHDT, CDR2 YNNKEL (reference sequence). This CDR3 contains 17 residues. DNA for the CDR3: TGTGCCAGCAGCCAAGATTCTGGGGGGAGATCTAATGAAAAACTGTTTTTT. This sequence encodes CASSQDSGGRSNEKLFF.

The rearrangement links TRBV7-2 to TRBJ2-3; the D is unclear. The CDR3 is 12 amino acids. V gave up 6 bases and J gave up 0 bases, with 4 bases separating them. CDR1 is SGHTA, CDR2 FQGNSA, per germline. This CDR3 is CASRISTDTQYF. The CDR3 DNA sequence: TGTGCCAGCAGAATCAGCACAGATACGCAGTATTTT. Variable domain in full (rest from reference TRBV7-2 and TRBJ2-3): GAGVSQSPSNKVTEKGKDVELRCDPISGHTALYWYRQSLGQGLEFLIYFQGNSAPDKSGLPSDRFSAERTGGSVSTLTIQRTQQEDSAVYLCASRISTDTQYFGPGTRLTVL.

The chain is built from TRBV6-1 and TRBJ2-2, with 7 positions matching TRBD2. J was trimmed by 6 bases and V by 6 bases; bases with no gene match: 16. The length of the CDR3 is 17 residues. Germline CDR1 is MNHNS and CDR2 is SASEGT. DNA for the CDR3: TGTGCCAGCAGATTCCCCGTGGGGGAGGGCTGGGCCGGGGAGCTGTTTTTT. Its translation: CASRFPVGEGWAGELFF.

In this sample, this clonotype turned up a few times. The rearrangement uses TRBV2 and TRBJ1-6, with D unclear. From germline, CDR1 is SNHLY and CDR2 FYNNEI. This CDR3 has 13 amino acids. Trimming took 0 bases from V and 13 from J, leaving 10 bases between them. The CDR3 DNA reads TGTGCCAGCAGTGAAGCAACCCGAAGCCCCCTCCACTTT. It codes for CASSEATRSPLHF.

This clonotype occurred a few times. The chain is built from TRBV7-9 and TRBJ2-7, with 8 bases aligning to TRBD2. The end of the DNA fits TRBJ2-5 better, so the J call may be wrong. The CDR3 length is 14 residues. CDR1 and CDR2 (germline): SEHNR, FQNEAQ (reference sequence). The CDR3: CASSLLAGLETQYF. The CDR3 DNA reads TGTGCCAGCAGCTTACTAGCGGGTCTTGAGACCCAGTACTTC.

V gene TRBV27 combines with J gene TRBJ2-7, with D possibly TRBD1 on 6 matching bases. V shed 6 bases and J shed 2 bases, with 14 bases lying between them. There are 14 residues in the CDR3. Germline V gene lookup returns CDR1 MNHEY and CDR2 SMNVEV (reference sequence). The CDR3 reads CASSFFSGAYEQYF. DNA of the CDR3: TGTGCCAGCAGCTTCTTCTCAGGGGCCTACGAGCAGTACTTC.

CDR3 loop: CSAGIWGRPYEQYF. The CDR3 DNA reads as TGCAGTGCGGGAATTTGGGGCCGACCCTACGAGCAGTACTTC. The chain carries TRBV20-1 and TRBJ2-7, with a weak D call TRBD1 (5 bases). The V end lost 6 bases, the J end lost 2 bases, and 17 bases lay between the germline ends. From germline, CDR1 is DFQATT and CDR2 SNEGSKA (reference sequence). The CDR3 extends over 14 amino acids.

J is TRBJ2-1 and V is TRBV11-2, with 8 nucleotides matching TRBD2. V was clipped by 6 bases and J by 3 bases; unmatched bases: 7. There are 15 residues in the CDR3. The V gene's germline CDR1 is SGHAT and CDR2 FQNNGV. CDR3 loop: CASRTTSAFYNEQFF. The CDR3 DNA sequence: TGTGCCAGCAGAACGACTAGCGCTTTCTACAATGAGCAGTTCTTC.

This clonotype was observed a handful of times. The chain joins TRBV9 to TRBJ2-6, with 7 positions matching TRBD1. Trimming cost V 4 bases and J 0 bases; bases outside gene matches: 10. The germline V gene encodes CDR1 SGDLS and CDR2 YYNGEE. This CDR3 has 18 residues. Written as DNA, the CDR3 is TGTGCCAGCAGCACCCCCGTGACAGGGTACTCTGGGGCCAACGTCCTGACTTTC. The encoded protein is CASSTPVTGYSGANVLTF.

This clonotype was counted a few times. The CDR3 sequence: CASSDPGTSETQYF. CDR3 coding DNA: TGTGCCAGCAGCGACCCTGGGACATCGGAGACCCAGTACTTC. V is TRBV9 and J is TRBJ2-5, with D possibly being TRBD1 (6 bases). The CDR3 is made up of 14 amino acids. From germline, CDR1 is SGDLS and CDR2 YYNGEE. Trimming stripped 3 bases from V and 5 bases from J, with 14 bases between.

V usage is TRBV2 and J usage is TRBJ1-5, with D perhaps TRBD1 (5 bases). The length of the CDR3 is 15 residues. Germline V gene lookup returns CDR1 SNHLY and CDR2 FYNNEI. V shed 0 bases and J shed 2 bases, with 8 bases lying between them. CDR3 protein: CASSEAGGGNQPQHF. DNA of the CDR3: TGTGCCAGCAGTGAAGCTGGGGGTGGCAATCAGCCCCAGCATTTT.

About this clonotype itself: Compared with germline, one end of the junction differs, possibly owing to a read error. The chain carries TRBV10-2 and TRBJ2-1, with TRBD1 as a possible D gene (6 bases). Germline values: CDR1 WSHSY, CDR2 SAAADI. This CDR3 contains 16 residues. The CDR3 spells CASSEPGQGLHNEQFF. The CDR3 DNA reads as TGTGCCAGCAGTGAACCCGGGCAGGGGTTACACAATGAGCAGTTCTTC.

V gene TRBV20-1 combines with J gene TRBJ1-1; 8 nucleotides line up with TRBD1. V shed 5 bases and J 4 bases; nucleotides not matched to a gene: 9. The germline V gene encodes CDR1 DFQATT and CDR2 SNEGSKA (reference sequence). The CDR3 totals 14 residues. The CDR3 bases are TGCAGTGCTCCTAGGGACAGGAGGGTCACTGAAGCTTTCTTT. Amino acid sequence: CSAPRDRRVTEAFF.

This clonotype has just a few counts. V and J are TRBV19 and TRBJ2-1; D gene uncertain. The V gene lost 3 bases and the J gene lost 4 bases, with 10 bases spanning the gap. The germline V gene has CDR1 LNHDA and CDR2 SQIVND (reference sequence). This CDR3 is built from 14 residues. This CDR3 reads CASSIPAYYNEQFF. CDR3 DNA: TGTGCCAGTAGTATTCCCGCGTATTACAATGAGCAGTTCTTC.

The chain is built from TRBV7-2 and TRBJ2-7; TRBD2 is a possible D gene (5 bases). Per the germline V gene, CDR1 is SGHTA and CDR2 is FQGNSA. This CDR3 comprises 14 residues. With 2 bases removed from V and 2 bases from J, the gap between germline ends came to 10 bases. The CDR3 nucleotides are TGTGCCAGCAGCTTACATGAGGGCCCCTACGAGCAGTACTTC. The encoded protein is CASSLHEGPYEQYF.

For this clonotype: At one end, the junction sequence differs from germline, possibly due to a read error. This chain joins TRBV6-5 and TRBJ2-1; no definite D call. CDR1 and CDR2 from the germline V gene are MNHEY and SVGAGI. The CDR3 contains 12 residues. In DNA, the CDR3 is TGTGCCAACAGTTACGGTTACAATGAGCAGTTCTTC. Its protein is CANSYGYNEQFF.

The chain is built from TRBV9 and TRBJ2-2; D might be TRBD1 (5 bases). CDR1 is SGDLS, CDR2 YYNGEE, per germline. The CDR3 extends over 14 amino acids. Trimming cost V 0 bases and J 8 bases, with 11 bases left between them. Here the CDR3 reads CASSVGRVKGELFF. The CDR3 DNA reads TGTGCCAGCAGCGTAGGCAGGGTCAAAGGGGAGCTGTTTTTT.

This clonotype was seen only a few times. V usage is TRBV29-1 and J usage is TRBJ1-3; no definite D call. The CDR3 runs to 12 residues. The V gene's germline CDR1 is SQVTM and CDR2 ANQGSEA. V lost 7 bases, J lost 0 bases, and 7 bases lay in between. CDR3 DNA sequence: TGCAGCGCCAGGTTCTCTGGAAACACCATATATTTT. Amino acid sequence: CSARFSGNTIYF.

The rearrangement links TRBV15 to TRBJ2-1, with TRBD2 matching over 16 bases. From germline, CDR1 is LNHNV and CDR2 YYDKDF (reference sequence). V dropped 1 base and J dropped 3; count of bases not matched to a gene: 6. The CDR3 is made up of 19 amino acids. The DNA for the CDR3 is TGTGCCACCAGCAGAGTGGGGACTAGCGGGGGGGCGGTCTACAATGAGCAGTTCTTC. Amino acid sequence: CATSRVGTSGGAVYNEQFF.

There are a few counts of this clonotype. The J gene is TRBJ1-5, the V gene TRBV7-2; no definite D call. Germline CDR1 SGHTA, CDR2 FQGNSA. V was pared by 4 bases and J by 4 bases, with 8 bases between. CDR3 length: 13 residues. CDR3 amino acids: CASSSTNNQPQHF. In DNA form, the CDR3 reads TGTGCCAGCAGCTCTACCAATAATCAGCCCCAGCATTTT.

The chain joins TRBV20-1 to TRBJ1-3, with D unclear. With 0 bases removed from V and 2 bases from J, the gap between germline ends came to 17 bases. Germline V gene sequence: CDR1 DFQATT, CDR2 SNEGSKA (reference sequence). The CDR3 runs 17 residues. As DNA, the CDR3 is TGCAGTGCTAGAGATCCCGACGGGGTTCGTCCTGGAAACACCATATATTTT. Translated, it gives CSARDPDGVRPGNTIYF.

The rearrangement uses TRBV20-1 and TRBJ2-1, with 9 bases identical to TRBD1. The CDR3 runs 14 residues. V was clipped by 2 bases and J by 8 bases; unmatched bases: 7. Germline V gene lookup returns CDR1 DFQATT and CDR2 SNEGSKA (reference sequence). The CDR3 here is CSARPGQGIYEQFF. DNA of the CDR3: TGCAGTGCTAGACCGGGACAGGGTATTTATGAGCAGTTCTTC.

The table lists this clonotype with many counts. The chain employs TRBV7-9 and TRBJ1-1; D remains ambiguous. Germline V lookup: CDR1 SEHNR, CDR2 FQNEAQ (reference sequence). V was trimmed by 3 bases and J by 1 base, leaving 3 bases between them. This CDR3 has 12 residues. Written as DNA, the CDR3 is TGTGCCAGCAGCTTGTGGAACACTGAAGCTTTCTTT. Translation: CASSLWNTEAFF.

V usage is TRBV20-1 and J usage is TRBJ2-5; D is perhaps TRBD1 (6 bases). Trimming left V 3 bases short and J 2 bases short, with 10 bases between. This CDR3 has 13 residues. Germline loops: CDR1 DFQATT, CDR2 SNEGSKA (reference sequence). The CDR3: CSASGGRQETQYF. The DNA for the CDR3 is TGCAGTGCTAGTGGGGGCAGGCAAGAGACCCAGTACTTC.

This clonotype was seen a handful of times. The chain employs TRBV7-2 and TRBJ2-5; D is undetermined. CDR1 is SGHTA, CDR2 FQGNSA, per germline. V lost 3 bases to trimming and J lost 2 bases, with 13 bases between them. The CDR3 totals 15 residues. CDR3 coding DNA: TGTGCCAGCAGCTTGAGTCCCGGTTTTCAAGAGACCCAGTACTTC. Translation: CASSLSPGFQETQYF.